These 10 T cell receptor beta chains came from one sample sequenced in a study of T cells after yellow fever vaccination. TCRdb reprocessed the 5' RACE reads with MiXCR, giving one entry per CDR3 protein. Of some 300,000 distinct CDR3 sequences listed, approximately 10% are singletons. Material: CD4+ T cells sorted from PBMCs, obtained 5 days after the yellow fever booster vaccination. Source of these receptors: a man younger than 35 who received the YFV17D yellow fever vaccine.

CDR3: CASSNPLRVEQYV. The CDR3 DNA follows: TGTGCCAGCAGCAACCCCCTGCGCGTCGAGCAGTACGTC. The V call is TRBV3-1, the J call TRBJ2-7, with no clear D. V was trimmed by 5 bases and J by 6 bases, leaving 14 bases between them. The germline gives CDR1 LGHDT, CDR2 YNNKEL (reference sequence). The CDR3 is 13 residues long.

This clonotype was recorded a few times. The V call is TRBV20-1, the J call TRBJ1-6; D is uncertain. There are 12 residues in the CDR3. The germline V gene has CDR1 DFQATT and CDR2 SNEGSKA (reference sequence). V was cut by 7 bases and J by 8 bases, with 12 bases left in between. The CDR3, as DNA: TGCAGTGGTGTCAGCCCGTATTCACCCCTCCACTTT. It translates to CSGVSPYSPLHF.

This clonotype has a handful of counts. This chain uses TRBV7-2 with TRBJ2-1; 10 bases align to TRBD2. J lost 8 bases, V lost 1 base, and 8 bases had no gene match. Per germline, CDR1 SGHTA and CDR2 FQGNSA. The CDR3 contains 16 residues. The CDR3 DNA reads TGTGCCAGCAGCTTAGAGAGGGCTAGCGGGGGTTATGAGCAGTTCTTC. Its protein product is CASSLERASGGYEQFF.

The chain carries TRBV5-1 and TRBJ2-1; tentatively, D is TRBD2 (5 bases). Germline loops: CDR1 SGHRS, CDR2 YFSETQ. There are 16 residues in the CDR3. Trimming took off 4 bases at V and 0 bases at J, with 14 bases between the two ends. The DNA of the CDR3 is TGCGCCAGCAGCAGGGATATGGGGAGCTCCTACAATGAGCAGTTCTTC. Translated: CASSRDMGSSYNEQFF.

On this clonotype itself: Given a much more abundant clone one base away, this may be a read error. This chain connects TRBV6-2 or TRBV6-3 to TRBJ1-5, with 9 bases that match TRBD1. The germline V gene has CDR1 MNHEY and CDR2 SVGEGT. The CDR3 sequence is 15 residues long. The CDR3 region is CASSPQGAGNQRQHF. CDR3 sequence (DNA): TGTGCCAGCAGTCCACAGGGGGCGGGCAATCAGCGCCAGCATTTT.

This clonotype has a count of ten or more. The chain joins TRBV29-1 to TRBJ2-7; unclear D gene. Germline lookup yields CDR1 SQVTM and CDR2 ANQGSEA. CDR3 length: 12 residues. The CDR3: CLIQRTFYEQYV. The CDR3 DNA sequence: TGCCTGATTCAGAGAACCTTCTACGAGCAGTACGTC.

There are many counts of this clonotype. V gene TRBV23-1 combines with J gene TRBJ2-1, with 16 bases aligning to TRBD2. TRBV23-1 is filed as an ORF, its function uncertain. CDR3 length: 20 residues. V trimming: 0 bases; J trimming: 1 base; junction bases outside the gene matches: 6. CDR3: CASSQSSGLAGGLSYNEQFF. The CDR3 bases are TGCGCCAGCAGTCAATCTTCGGGACTAGCGGGGGGGTTATCCTACAATGAGCAGTTCTTC.

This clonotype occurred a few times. The CDR3 sequence: CASSPRRQLTQETQYF. The CDR3 DNA reads TGTGCCAGCAGTCCACGTCGGCAGCTGACCCAAGAGACCCAGTACTTC. V is TRBV7-8 and J is TRBJ2-5; D call uncertain. This CDR3 has 16 amino acids. Germline V lookup: CDR1 SGHVS, CDR2 FQNEAQ. Trimming shortened V by 6 bases and J by 1 base, and 18 bases separated the two germline ends.

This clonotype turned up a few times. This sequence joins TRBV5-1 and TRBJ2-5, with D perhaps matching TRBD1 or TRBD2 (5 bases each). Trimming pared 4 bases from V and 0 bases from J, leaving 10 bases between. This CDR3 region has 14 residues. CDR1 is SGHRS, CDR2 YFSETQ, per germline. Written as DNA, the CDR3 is TGCGCCAGCAGCACTAGACAGTACCAAGAGACCCAGTACTTC. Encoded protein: CASSTRQYQETQYF.

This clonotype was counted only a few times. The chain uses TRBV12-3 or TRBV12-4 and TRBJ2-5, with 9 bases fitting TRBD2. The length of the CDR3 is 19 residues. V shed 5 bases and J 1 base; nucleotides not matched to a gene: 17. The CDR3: CASSPGRVAGAFAQETQYF. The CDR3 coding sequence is TGTGCCAGCAGTCCGGGTAGGGTAGCGGGGGCATTTGCCCAAGAGACCCAGTACTTC.